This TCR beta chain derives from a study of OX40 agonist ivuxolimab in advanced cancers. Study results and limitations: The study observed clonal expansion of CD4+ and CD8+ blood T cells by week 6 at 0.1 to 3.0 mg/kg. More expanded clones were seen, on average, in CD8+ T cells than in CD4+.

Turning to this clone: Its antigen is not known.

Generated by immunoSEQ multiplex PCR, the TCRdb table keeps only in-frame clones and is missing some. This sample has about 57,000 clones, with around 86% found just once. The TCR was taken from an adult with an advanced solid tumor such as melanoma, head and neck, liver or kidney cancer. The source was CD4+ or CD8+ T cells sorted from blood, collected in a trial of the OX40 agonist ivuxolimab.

In DNA form, the CDR3 reads TGCGCCAGCAGCCCTCAAACCCTGGACAATGAGCAGTTCTTC. Its protein is CASSPQTLDNEQFF. V and J are TRBV4-3 and TRBJ2-1, with D hard to call. The CDR3 has 14 amino acids. Looked up from germline, CDR1 is LGHNA and CDR2 is YSLEER. V lost 4 bases, J lost 5 bases, and 12 bases lay in between.